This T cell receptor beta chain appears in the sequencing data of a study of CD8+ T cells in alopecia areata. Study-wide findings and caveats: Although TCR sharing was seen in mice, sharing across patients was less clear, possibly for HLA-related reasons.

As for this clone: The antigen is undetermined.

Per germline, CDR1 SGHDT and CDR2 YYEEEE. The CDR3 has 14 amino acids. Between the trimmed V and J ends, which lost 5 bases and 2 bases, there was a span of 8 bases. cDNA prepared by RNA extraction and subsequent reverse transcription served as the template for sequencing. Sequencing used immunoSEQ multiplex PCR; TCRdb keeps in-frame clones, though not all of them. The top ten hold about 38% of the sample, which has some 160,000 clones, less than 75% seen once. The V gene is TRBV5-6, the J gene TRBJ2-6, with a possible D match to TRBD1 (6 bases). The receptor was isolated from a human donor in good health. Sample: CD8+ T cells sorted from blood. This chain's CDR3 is CASSQGTGANVLTF. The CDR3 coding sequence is TGTGCCAGCAGTCAGGGGACTGGGGCCAACGTCCTGACTTTC.